This T cell receptor beta chain was captured in a study of OX40 agonist ivuxolimab in advanced cancers. Study-wide findings and caveats: Within 6 weeks, CD4+ and CD8+ blood T cells expanded clonally at 0.1 to 3.0 mg/kg. The study found that CD8+ T cells averaged more expanded clones than CD4+.

Concerning this clone: Its specificity is not known.

Data came from immunoSEQ multiplex PCR; TCRdb stores just in-frame clones and leaves some out. The sample carries about 94,000 clones, 92% recorded once. This CDR3 contains 18 residues. V lost 5 bases, J lost 0 bases, and 21 bases lay in between. The germline V gene encodes CDR1 SNHLY and CDR2 FYNNEI. Sequenced here: CD4+ or CD8+ T cells sorted from blood, sampled in a trial of the OX40 agonist ivuxolimab. J is TRBJ2-3 and V is TRBV2; D may be TRBD2 (7 bases). The receptor comes from an adult with an advanced solid tumor such as melanoma, head and neck, liver or kidney cancer. CDR3 residues: CASSPIGGYRDSTDTQYF. The CDR3 coding sequence is TGTGCCAGCAGTCCTATCGGGGGGTACAGGGATAGCACAGATACGCAGTATTTT.